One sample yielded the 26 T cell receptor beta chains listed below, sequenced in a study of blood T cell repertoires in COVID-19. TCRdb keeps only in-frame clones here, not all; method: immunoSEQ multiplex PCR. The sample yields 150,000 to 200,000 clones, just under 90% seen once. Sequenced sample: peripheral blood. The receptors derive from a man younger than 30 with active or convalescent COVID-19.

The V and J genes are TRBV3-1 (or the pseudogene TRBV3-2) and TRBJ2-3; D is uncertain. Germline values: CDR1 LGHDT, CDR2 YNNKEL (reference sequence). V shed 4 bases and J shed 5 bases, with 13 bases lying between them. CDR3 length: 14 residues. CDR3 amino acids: CASSPGGRKDTQYF. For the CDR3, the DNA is TGTGCCAGCAGCCCCGGTGGTCGAAAAGATACGCAGTATTTT.

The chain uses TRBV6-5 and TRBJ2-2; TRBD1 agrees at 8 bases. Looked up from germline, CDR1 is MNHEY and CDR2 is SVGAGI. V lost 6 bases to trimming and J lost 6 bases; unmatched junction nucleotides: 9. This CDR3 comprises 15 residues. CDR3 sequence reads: CASSLGQVGAGELFF. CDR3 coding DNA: TGTGCCAGCAGCCTGGGACAGGTTGGCGCCGGGGAGCTGTTTTTT.

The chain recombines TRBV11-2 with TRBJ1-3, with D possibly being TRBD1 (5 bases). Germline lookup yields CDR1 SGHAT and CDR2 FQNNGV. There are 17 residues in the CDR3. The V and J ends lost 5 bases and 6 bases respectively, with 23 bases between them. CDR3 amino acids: CASSLVYGSGFENTIYF. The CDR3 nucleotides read TGTGCCAGCAGCCTCGTCTACGGATCAGGGTTTGAAAACACCATATATTTT.

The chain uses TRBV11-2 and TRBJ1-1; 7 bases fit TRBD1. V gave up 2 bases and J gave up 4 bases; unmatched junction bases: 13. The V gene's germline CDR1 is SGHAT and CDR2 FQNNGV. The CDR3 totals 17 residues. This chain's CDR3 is CASSLFSGGGAFTEAFF. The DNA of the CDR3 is TGTGCCAGCAGCTTATTTAGTGGAGGGGGCGCGTTCACTGAAGCTTTCTTT. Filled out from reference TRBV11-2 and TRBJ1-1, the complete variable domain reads EAGVAQSPRYKIIEKRQSVAFWCNPISGHATLYWYQQILGQGPKLLIQFQNNGVVDDSQLPKDRFSAERLKGVDSTLKIQPAKLEDSAVYLCASSLFSGGGAFTEAFFGQGTRLTVV.

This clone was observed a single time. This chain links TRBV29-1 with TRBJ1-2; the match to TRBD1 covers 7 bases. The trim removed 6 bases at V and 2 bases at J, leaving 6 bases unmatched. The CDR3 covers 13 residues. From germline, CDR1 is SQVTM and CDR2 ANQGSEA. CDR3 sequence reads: CSVPIQGNYGYTF. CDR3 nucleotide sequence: TGCAGCGTCCCCATACAGGGGAACTATGGCTACACCTTC.

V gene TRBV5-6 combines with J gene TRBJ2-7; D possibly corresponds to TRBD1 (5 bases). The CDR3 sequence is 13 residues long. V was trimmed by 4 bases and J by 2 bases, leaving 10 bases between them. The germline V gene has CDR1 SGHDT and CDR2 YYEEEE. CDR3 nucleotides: TGTGCCAGCAGCCATGACAGCCCCTACGAGCAGTACGTC. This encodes CASSHDSPYEQYV.

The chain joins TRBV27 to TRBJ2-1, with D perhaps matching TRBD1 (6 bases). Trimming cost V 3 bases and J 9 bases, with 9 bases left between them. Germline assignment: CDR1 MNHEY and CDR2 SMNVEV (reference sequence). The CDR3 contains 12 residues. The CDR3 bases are TGTGCCAGCAGTTTGATGGGGGCTGAGCAGTTCTTC. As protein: CASSLMGAEQFF.

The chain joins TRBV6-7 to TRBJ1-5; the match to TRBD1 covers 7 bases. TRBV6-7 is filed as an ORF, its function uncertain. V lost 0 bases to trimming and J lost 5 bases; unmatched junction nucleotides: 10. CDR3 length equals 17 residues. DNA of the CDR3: TGTGCCAGCAGTTACTCGGTGACAGGGTCCGGGGATCAGCCCCAGCATTTT. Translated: CASSYSVTGSGDQPQHF.

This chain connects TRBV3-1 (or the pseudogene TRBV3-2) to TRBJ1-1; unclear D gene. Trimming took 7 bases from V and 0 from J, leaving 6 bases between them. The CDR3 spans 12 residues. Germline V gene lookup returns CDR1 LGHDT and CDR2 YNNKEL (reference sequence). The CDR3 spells CASKQMNTEAFF. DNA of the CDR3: TGTGCCAGCAAACAAATGAACACTGAAGCTTTCTTT.

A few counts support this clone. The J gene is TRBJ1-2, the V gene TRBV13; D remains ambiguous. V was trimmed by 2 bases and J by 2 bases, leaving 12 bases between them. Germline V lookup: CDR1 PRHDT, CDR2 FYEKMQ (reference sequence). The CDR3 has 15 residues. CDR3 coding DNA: TGTGCCAGCAGCTTATGGGCCCGACGGAACTATGGCTACACCTTC. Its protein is CASSLWARRNYGYTF.

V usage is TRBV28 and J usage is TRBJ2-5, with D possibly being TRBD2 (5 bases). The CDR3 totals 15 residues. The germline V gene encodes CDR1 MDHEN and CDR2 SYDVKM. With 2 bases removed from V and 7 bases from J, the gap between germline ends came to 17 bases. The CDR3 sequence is CASSLEGGWAGTQYF. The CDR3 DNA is TGTGCCAGCAGTTTAGAAGGAGGTTGGGCGGGGACCCAGTACTTC.

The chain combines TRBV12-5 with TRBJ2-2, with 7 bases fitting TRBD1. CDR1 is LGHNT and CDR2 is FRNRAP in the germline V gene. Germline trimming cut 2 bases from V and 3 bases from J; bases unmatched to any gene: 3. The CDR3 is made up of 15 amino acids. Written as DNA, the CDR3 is TGTGCTAGTGGTTTGCGACAGGGTGACACCGGGGAGCTGTTTTTT. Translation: CASGLRQGDTGELFF. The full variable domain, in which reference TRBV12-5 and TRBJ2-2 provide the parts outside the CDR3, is DARVTQTPRHKVTEMGQEVTMRCQPILGHNTVFWYRQTMMQGLELLAYFRNRAPLDDSGMPKDRFSAEMPDATLATLKIQPSEPRDSAVYFCASGLRQGDTGELFFGEGSRLTVL.

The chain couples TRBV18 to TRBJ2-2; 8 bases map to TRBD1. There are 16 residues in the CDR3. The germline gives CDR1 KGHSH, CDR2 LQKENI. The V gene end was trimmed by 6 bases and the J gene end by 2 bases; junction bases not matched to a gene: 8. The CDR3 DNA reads TGTGCCAGCTCCCTTACCTCAGGGGGCAACACCGGGGAGCTGTTTTTT. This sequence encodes CASSLTSGGNTGELFF.

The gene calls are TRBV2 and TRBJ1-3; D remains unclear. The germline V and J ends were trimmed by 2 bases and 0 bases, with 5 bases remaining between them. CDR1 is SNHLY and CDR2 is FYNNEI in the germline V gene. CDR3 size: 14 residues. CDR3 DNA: TGTGCCAGCAGTGAATTCCGCTCTGGAAACACCATATATTTT. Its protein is CASSEFRSGNTIYF.

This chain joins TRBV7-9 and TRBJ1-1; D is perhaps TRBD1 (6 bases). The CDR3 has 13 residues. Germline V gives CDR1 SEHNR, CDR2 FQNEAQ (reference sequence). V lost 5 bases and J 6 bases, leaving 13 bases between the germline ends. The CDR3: CASSPQGVPEAFF. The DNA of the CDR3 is TGTGCCAGCAGCCCACAGGGTGTCCCTGAAGCTTTCTTT.

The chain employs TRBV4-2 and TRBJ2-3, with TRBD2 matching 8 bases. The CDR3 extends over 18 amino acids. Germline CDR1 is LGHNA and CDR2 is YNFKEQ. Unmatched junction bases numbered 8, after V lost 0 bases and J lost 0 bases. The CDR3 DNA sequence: TGTGCCAGCAGCCAAGATCGGGCGGGGGGCCCTAGCACAGATACGCAGTATTTT. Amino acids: CASSQDRAGGPSTDTQYF.

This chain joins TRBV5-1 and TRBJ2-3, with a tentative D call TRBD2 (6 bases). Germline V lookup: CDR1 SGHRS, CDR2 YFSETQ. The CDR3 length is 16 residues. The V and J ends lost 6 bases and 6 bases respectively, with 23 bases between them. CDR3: CASTTLDPGGADTQYF. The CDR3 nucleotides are TGCGCCAGCACCACTCTTGACCCTGGCGGGGCTGATACGCAGTATTTT.

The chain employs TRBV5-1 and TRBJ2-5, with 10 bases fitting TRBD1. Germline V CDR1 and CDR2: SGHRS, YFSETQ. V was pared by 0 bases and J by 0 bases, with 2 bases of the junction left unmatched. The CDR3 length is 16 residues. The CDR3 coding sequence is TGCGCCAGCAGCTTGGTGGACAGGGGGTACCAAGAGACCCAGTACTTC. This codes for CASSLVDRGYQETQYF.

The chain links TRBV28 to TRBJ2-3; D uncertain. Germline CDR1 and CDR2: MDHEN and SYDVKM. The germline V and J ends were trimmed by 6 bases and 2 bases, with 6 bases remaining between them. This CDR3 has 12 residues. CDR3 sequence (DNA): TGTGCCAGCAGCGACTCCACAGATACGCAGTATTTT. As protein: CASSDSTDTQYF.

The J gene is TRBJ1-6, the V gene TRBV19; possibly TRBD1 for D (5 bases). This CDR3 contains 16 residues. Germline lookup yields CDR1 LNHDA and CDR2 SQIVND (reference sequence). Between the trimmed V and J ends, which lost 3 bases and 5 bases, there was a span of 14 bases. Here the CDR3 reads CASSMEGTRDNSPLHF. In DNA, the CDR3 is TGTGCCAGTAGTATGGAGGGGACGAGGGATAATTCACCCCTCCACTTT. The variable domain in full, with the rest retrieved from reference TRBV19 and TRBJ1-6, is DGGITQSPKYLFRKEGQNVTLSCEQNLNHDAMYWYRQDPGQGLRLIYYSQIVNDFQKGDIAEGYSVSREKKESFPLTVTSAQKNPTAFYLCASSMEGTRDNSPLHFGNGTRLTVT.

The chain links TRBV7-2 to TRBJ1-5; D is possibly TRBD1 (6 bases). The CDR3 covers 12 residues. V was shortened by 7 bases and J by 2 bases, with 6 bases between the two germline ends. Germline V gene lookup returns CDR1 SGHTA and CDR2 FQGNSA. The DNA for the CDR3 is TGTGCCAGCAACAGGGGCAATCAGCCCCAGCATTTT. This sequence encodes CASNRGNQPQHF.

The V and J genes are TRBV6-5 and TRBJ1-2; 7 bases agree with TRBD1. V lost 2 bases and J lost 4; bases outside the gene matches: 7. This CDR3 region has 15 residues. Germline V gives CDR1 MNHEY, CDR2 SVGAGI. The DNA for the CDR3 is TGTGCCAGCAGTTACAGACAGGGCGCGGCCTATGGCTACACCTTC. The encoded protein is CASSYRQGAAYGYTF.

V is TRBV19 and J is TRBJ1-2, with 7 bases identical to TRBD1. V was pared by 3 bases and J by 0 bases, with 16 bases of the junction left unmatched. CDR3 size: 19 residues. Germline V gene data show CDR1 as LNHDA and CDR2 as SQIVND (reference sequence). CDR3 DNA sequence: TGTGCCAGTAGTATTGTTGGAGGACAGGTTATTAAAGCTAACTATGGCTACACCTTC. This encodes CASSIVGGQVIKANYGYTF.

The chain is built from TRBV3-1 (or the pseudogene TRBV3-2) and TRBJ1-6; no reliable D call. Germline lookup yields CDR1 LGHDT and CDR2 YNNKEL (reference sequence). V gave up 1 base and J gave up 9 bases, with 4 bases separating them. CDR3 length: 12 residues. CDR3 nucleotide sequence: TGTGCCAGCAGCCAAGGAGGTTCACCCCTCCACTTT. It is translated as CASSQGGSPLHF.

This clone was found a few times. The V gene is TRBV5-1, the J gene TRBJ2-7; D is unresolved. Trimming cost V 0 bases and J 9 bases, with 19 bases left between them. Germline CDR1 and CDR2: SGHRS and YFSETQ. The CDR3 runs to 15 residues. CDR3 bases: TGCGCCAGCAGCTTGGGTACCTATATCACTTTGAGGCAGTACTTC. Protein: CASSLGTYITLRQYF.

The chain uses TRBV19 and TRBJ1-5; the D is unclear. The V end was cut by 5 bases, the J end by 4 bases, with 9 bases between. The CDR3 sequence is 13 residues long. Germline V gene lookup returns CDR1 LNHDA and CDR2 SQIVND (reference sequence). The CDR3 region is CASSPWTNQPQHF. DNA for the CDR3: TGTGCCAGTAGTCCCTGGACTAATCAGCCCCAGCATTTT. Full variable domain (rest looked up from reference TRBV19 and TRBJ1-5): DGGITQSPKYLFRKEGQNVTLSCEQNLNHDAMYWYRQDPGQGLRLIYYSQIVNDFQKGDIAEGYSVSREKKESFPLTVTSAQKNPTAFYLCASSPWTNQPQHFGDGTRLSIL.